This T cell receptor beta chain appears in the sequencing data of a study of sequential checkpoint blockade in melanoma. Profiled with immunoSEQ multiplex PCR; TCRdb holds only in-frame clones, not every one. The sample yields over 10,000 clones, around 67% seen once. The CDR3 has 13 amino acids. The V gene lost 0 bases and the J gene lost 5 bases, with 5 bases spanning the gap. In germline, CDR1 is LNHDA, CDR2 SQIVND (reference sequence). The treatment was: randomized to nivolumab then ipilimumab (arm A) or the reverse (arm B). The chain links TRBV19 to TRBJ1-5; D is unresolved. The sample consisted of CD8+ T cells sorted from blood (inferred from file names), taken from a patient given nivolumab and ipilimumab in sequence. The receptor's source is a human donor with melanoma. For the CDR3, the DNA is TGTGCCAGTAGTATAGAAACAGATCAGCCCCAGCATTTT. Translation gives CASSIETDQPQHF.